This record concerns one T cell receptor beta chain sequence. This sample was included in a study of blood T cell repertoires in COVID-19. Data came from immunoSEQ multiplex PCR; TCRdb stores just in-frame clones and leaves some out. The profile covers just under 30,000 clones, with around 89% appearing a single time and approximately 9.9% taken by the ten largest. The origin of this receptor is a human donor in a cohort sampled during active COVID-19. What was sequenced was peripheral blood.

The CDR3 loop reads CASSRLAGELFF. CDR3 sequence (DNA): TGTGCCAGCAGCCGACTAGCCGGGGAGCTGTTTTTT. The J gene is TRBJ2-2, the V gene TRBV3-1 (or the pseudogene TRBV3-2); maybe TRBD2 (6 bases). CDR1 LGHDT and CDR2 YNNKEL come from the germline V gene (reference sequence). Trimming left V 4 bases short and J 6 bases short, with 6 bases between. CDR3 length: 12 amino acids.